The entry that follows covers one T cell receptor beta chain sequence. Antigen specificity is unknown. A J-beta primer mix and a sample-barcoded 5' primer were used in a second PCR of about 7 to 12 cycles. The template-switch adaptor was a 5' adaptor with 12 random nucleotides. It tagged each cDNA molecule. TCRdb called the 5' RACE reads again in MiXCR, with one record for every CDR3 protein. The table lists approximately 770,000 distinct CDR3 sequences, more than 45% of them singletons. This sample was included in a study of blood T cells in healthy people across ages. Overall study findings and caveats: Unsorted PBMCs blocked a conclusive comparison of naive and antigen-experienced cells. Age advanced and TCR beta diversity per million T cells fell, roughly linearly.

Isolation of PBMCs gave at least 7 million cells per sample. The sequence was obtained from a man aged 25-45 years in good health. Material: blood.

The CDR3 DNA follows: TGTGCCAGCAGCCAGGGGGACCAAAGTCACTATGGCTACACCTTC. It specifies CASSQGDQSHYGYTF. The V and J genes are TRBV28 and TRBJ1-2, with 7 bases matching TRBD1. Trimming cost V 6 bases and J 3 bases; bases outside gene matches: 10. The CDR3 totals 15 residues. Germline V lookup: CDR1 MDHEN, CDR2 SYDVKM.